The clone carrying this T cell receptor (beta chain) was counted at least ten times. Its antigen is undetermined. Other autoimmune diseases, uncontrolled infections, pregnancy or lactation excluded patients from enrollment. The CDR3 has 13 residues. V dropped 2 bases and J dropped 3 bases, with 7 bases sitting between them. Germline assignment: CDR1 MGHDK and CDR2 SYGVNS. The sample originates from a study of Graves' ophthalmopathy and Graves' hyperthyroidism. Amplified TCR beta CDR3 regions were obtained using RNA transcripts as template. HTBI-primed RT-PCR formed the first round, and a multiplex PCR formed the second. In TCRdb, the multiplex PCR reads were re-called with MiXCR into one record per CDR3 protein. The profile shows 560,000 or so distinct CDR3 sequences, roughly 39% of them singletons. Study results and limitations: Also, most clonotypes expanded in the thyroid above 0.001 frequency appeared in blood. The model achieved 70.59% sensitivity and under 75% specificity for ophthalmopathy progression.

The chain is built from TRBV25-1 and TRBJ2-5; D is perhaps TRBD2 (6 bases). This clonotype originated in an adult man with Graves' hyperthyroidism. The sample was peripheral blood or thyroid tissue (not recorded which). Here the CDR3 reads CASSEPGEETQYF. CDR3 nucleotide sequence: TGTGCCAGCAGTGAACCGGGAGAAGAGACCCAGTACTTC.